Below are 29 T cell receptor beta chains sequenced from a single sample in a study of T cell responses to AZD1222 COVID-19 vaccine. The table came from immunoSEQ multiplex PCR; TCRdb's copy has only in-frame clones and leaves some out. This table has 120,000 to 150,000 clones, 82% appearing once. The sequences come from peripheral blood, collected on day 0 of MenACWY control vaccination. The receptors here all came from an adult in good health.

CDR3 in DNA: TGTGCCAGCACCCTGGGGGTCTTGGGCTACACCTTC. It codes for CASTLGVLGYTF. The chain joins TRBV12-3 or TRBV12-4 to TRBJ1-2; perhaps TRBD1 as D (5 bases). The CDR3 consists of 12 residues. The germline V and J ends were trimmed by 7 bases and 8 bases, with 14 bases remaining between them.

The gene calls are TRBV10-3 and TRBJ1-5; D is possibly TRBD1 (5 bases). This CDR3 has 14 amino acids. Trimming took off 6 bases at V and 4 bases at J, with 13 bases between the two ends. Germline V gives CDR1 ENHRY, CDR2 SYGVKD. The CDR3 sequence is CAISADNNNQPQHF. The CDR3 DNA reads TGTGCCATCAGCGCGGACAATAATAATCAGCCCCAGCATTTT.

The chain employs TRBV6-5 and TRBJ1-1; 9 bases fit TRBD1. The CDR3 consists of 14 residues. The trim removed 6 bases at V and 1 base at J, leaving 3 bases unmatched. Per the germline V gene, CDR1 is MNHEY and CDR2 is SVGAGI. CDR3 nucleotide sequence: TGTGCCAGCAGGACGGGACAGGGGAACACTGAAGCTTTCTTT. As protein: CASRTGQGNTEAFF.

The chain employs TRBV4-2 and TRBJ2-7, with no clear D. The V gene lost 1 base and the J gene lost 5 bases, with 15 bases spanning the gap. The CDR3 totals 15 residues. Germline loops: CDR1 LGHNA, CDR2 YNFKEQ. CDR3 sequence reads: CASSQAHAETHEQYF. CDR3 in DNA: TGTGCCAGCAGCCAAGCCCACGCAGAAACACACGAGCAGTACTTC.

In its sample, this clone was seen once. This chain links TRBV19 with TRBJ1-4; D might be TRBD1 (6 bases). Germline V CDR1 and CDR2: LNHDA, SQIVND (reference sequence). The V end was cut by 3 bases, the J end by 6 bases, with 17 bases between. CDR3 size: 16 residues. The CDR3 here is CASSMRKTGAHEKLFF. The CDR3, as DNA: TGTGCCAGTAGTATGAGGAAGACAGGCGCCCATGAAAAACTGTTTTTT.

This chain links TRBV9 with TRBJ2-2; a possible D gene is TRBD1 (6 bases). CDR1 and CDR2 from the germline V gene are SGDLS and YYNGEE. The CDR3 extends over 14 amino acids. V dropped 0 bases and J dropped 4 bases, with 7 bases sitting between them. CDR3 sequence: CASSVAGVTGELFF. In DNA, the CDR3 is TGTGCCAGCAGCGTAGCAGGGGTCACCGGGGAGCTGTTTTTT. Using reference TRBV9 and TRBJ2-2 for the parts outside the CDR3, the full variable domain is DSGVTQTPKHLITATGQRVTLRCSPRSGDLSVYWYQQSLDQGLQFLIQYYNGEERAKGNILERFSAQQFPDLHSELNLSSLELGDSALYFCASSVAGVTGELFFGEGSRLTVL.

This rearrangement joins TRBV14 to TRBJ1-1; no reliable D call. The V end lost 1 base, the J end lost 1 base, and 7 bases lay between the germline ends. This CDR3 is built from 14 residues. Germline V CDR1 and CDR2: SGHDN, FVKESK. The CDR3 sequence is CASSQVRRNTEAFF. The CDR3 DNA reads as TGTGCCAGCAGCCAAGTACGCAGGAACACTGAAGCTTTCTTT.

J is TRBJ1-4 and V is TRBV2; a weak D match, TRBD1 (6 bases). From germline, CDR1 is SNHLY and CDR2 FYNNEI. This CDR3 has 17 residues. Trimming stripped 4 bases from V and 0 bases from J, with 15 bases between. The CDR3 loop reads CASSAPRGHATNEKLFF. The CDR3 DNA reads TGTGCCAGCAGTGCGCCCCGGGGACATGCAACTAATGAAAAACTGTTTTTT.

The rearrangement joins TRBV28 to TRBJ2-3, with 12 nucleotides matching TRBD2. The ends lost 6 bases at V and 7 bases at J; junction bases unmatched: 8. Per germline, CDR1 MDHEN and CDR2 SYDVKM. The CDR3 has 15 amino acids. CDR3 protein: CASSPGTSGSHTQYF. The CDR3 DNA sequence: TGTGCCAGCAGCCCCGGGACTAGCGGGTCGCATACGCAGTATTTT.

Of note for this clone: The identical CDR3 is also encoded by other nucleotide sequences in the sample. J is TRBJ2-5 and V is TRBV3-1 (or the pseudogene TRBV3-2), with D unresolved. Germline V CDR1 and CDR2: LGHDT, YNNKEL (reference sequence). V lost 1 base to trimming and J lost 5 bases, with 2 bases between them. This CDR3 contains 11 residues. In DNA form, the CDR3 reads TGTGCCAGCAGCCAAGTGGAGACCCAGTACTTC. It specifies CASSQVETQYF.

The rearrangement uses TRBV4-1 and TRBJ2-1; D is perhaps TRBD1 or TRBD2 (5 bases each). The CDR3 is made up of 15 amino acids. Per the germline V gene, CDR1 is MGHRA and CDR2 is YSYEKL. Trimming took off 2 bases at V and 10 bases at J, with 18 bases between the two ends. The CDR3 region is CASSQTRVAEGEQFF. For the CDR3, the DNA is TGCGCCAGCAGCCAAACACGGGTCGCTGAGGGGGAGCAGTTCTTC.

This clone was seen a single time. The rearrangement joins TRBV2 to TRBJ1-2; 8 bases align to TRBD1. Germline assignment: CDR1 SNHLY and CDR2 FYNNEI. The ends lost 5 bases at V and 4 bases at J; junction bases unmatched: 9. CDR3 length: 15 residues. The CDR3 sequence is CASSPSDRGPYGYTF. The CDR3 DNA reads as TGTGCCAGCAGTCCATCTGACAGGGGCCCCTATGGCTACACCTTC. Using reference TRBV2 and TRBJ1-2 for the parts outside the CDR3, the full variable domain is EPEVTQTPSHQVTQMGQEVILRCVPISNHLYFYWYRQILGQKVEFLVSFYNNEISEKSEIFDDQFSVERPDGSNFTLKIRSTKLEDSAMYFCASSPSDRGPYGYTFGSGTRLTVV.

The chain has TRBV24-1 and TRBJ2-1; 9 bases are a match to TRBD1. The V and J ends lost 5 bases and 6 bases, in that order; junction bases with no gene match: 7. The V gene's germline CDR1 is KGHDR and CDR2 SFDVKD. CDR3 size: 15 residues. CDR3 coding DNA: TGTGCCACCAGTGCCGGGACAGGGTATTCCAATGAGCAGTTCTTC. Residues: CATSAGTGYSNEQFF.

The V gene is TRBV10-1, the J gene TRBJ1-3; a possible D gene is TRBD1 (5 bases). The V end lost 10 bases, the J end lost 9 bases, and 7 bases lay between the germline ends. From germline, CDR1 is WNHNN and CDR2 SYGVQD (reference sequence). The CDR3 runs 9 residues. CDR3 amino acids: CATGGTIYF. CDR3 in DNA: TGCGCCACCGGGGGCACCATATATTTT.

The chain carries TRBV5-1 and TRBJ2-2; tentatively, D is TRBD1 (6 bases). CDR1 SGHRS and CDR2 YFSETQ come from the germline V gene. The V and J ends lost 6 bases and 7 bases respectively, with 19 bases between them. CDR3 length equals 15 residues. The CDR3 loop is CASTLRAGANGELFF. CDR3 bases: TGCGCCAGCACCCTTCGGGCAGGGGCGAACGGGGAGCTGTTTTTT. Full variable domain (outside the CDR3, taken from reference TRBV5-1 and TRBJ2-2): KAGVTQTPRYLIKTRGQQVTLSCSPISGHRSVSWYQQTPGQGLQFLFEYFSETQRNKGNFPGRFSGRQFSNSRSEMNVSTLELGDSALYLCASTLRAGANGELFFGEGSRLTVL.

The chain employs TRBV10-1 and TRBJ1-5; D may be TRBD1 (5 bases). Germline lookup yields CDR1 WNHNN and CDR2 SYGVQD (reference sequence). CDR3 length: 14 amino acids. Deletions cut 3 bases from V and 5 bases from J, with 11 bases between. CDR3 DNA: TGCGCCAGCAGTGAAGGGGCGGGGGATCAGCCCCAGCATTTT. Residues: CASSEGAGDQPQHF.

The chain uses TRBV6-5 and TRBJ2-1; D is perhaps TRBD2 (6 bases). V lost 6 bases to trimming and J lost 0 bases, with 12 bases between them. This CDR3 region has 15 residues. Germline V gives CDR1 MNHEY, CDR2 SVGAGI. The CDR3 region is CASRGTVFSYNEQFF. CDR3 bases: TGTGCCAGCAGAGGGACTGTATTCTCCTACAATGAGCAGTTCTTC.

This chain uses TRBV28 with TRBJ1-5; D remains ambiguous. The CDR3 spans 13 residues. CDR1 is MDHEN, CDR2 SYDVKM, per germline. Trimming pared 3 bases from V and 4 bases from J, leaving 7 bases between. The CDR3 here is CASSFPGNQPQHF. In nucleotides, the CDR3 is TGTGCCAGCAGTTTCCCCGGGAATCAGCCCCAGCATTTT. The variable domain in full, completed from reference TRBV28 and TRBJ1-5, reads DVKVTQSSRYLVKRTGEKVFLECVQDMDHENMFWYRQDPGLGLRLIYFSYDVKMKEKGDIPEGYSVSREKKERFSLILESASTNQTSMYLCASSFPGNQPQHFGDGTRLSIL.

The genes are TRBV15 and TRBJ2-2; TRBD1 agrees at 7 bases. This CDR3 is built from 20 residues. Germline CDR1 reads LNHNV; CDR2 reads YYDKDF (reference sequence). The V and J ends lost 4 bases and 0 bases, in that order; junction bases with no gene match: 17. CDR3 bases: TGTGCCACCAGCAATGGGGAGACAGGGAGAAAACTAACGAACACCGGGGAGCTGTTTTTT. It codes for CATSNGETGRKLTNTGELFF.

Only one count was recorded for this clone. The rearrangement joins TRBV3-1 (or the pseudogene TRBV3-2) to TRBJ1-5; the D is unclear. Germline V gene data show CDR1 as LGHDT and CDR2 as YNNKEL (reference sequence). This CDR3 contains 15 residues. The V end lost 5 bases, the J end lost 2 bases, and 13 bases lay between the germline ends. This chain's CDR3 is CASSLSLSGNQPQHF. In nucleotides, the CDR3 is TGTGCCAGCAGCTTGAGCCTTTCTGGCAATCAGCCCCAGCATTTT.

This chain joins TRBV19 and TRBJ1-2, with D possibly TRBD1 on 5 matching bases. The V end lost 5 bases, the J end lost 2 bases, and 15 bases lay between the germline ends. Germline V CDR1 and CDR2: LNHDA, SQIVND (reference sequence). This CDR3 is 15 amino acids long. CDR3 protein: CASSQEGPLNYGYTF. In DNA form, the CDR3 reads TGTGCCAGTAGTCAAGAGGGGCCACTAAACTATGGCTACACCTTC.

The CDR3 coding sequence is TGCGCCAGCAGCCCGAAGACAAGGTTCCGGAATGAAAAACTGTTTTTT. It yields the protein CASSPKTRFRNEKLFF. The chain recombines TRBV4-1 with TRBJ1-4, with D uncertain. Trimming stripped 4 bases from V and 5 bases from J, with 17 bases between. CDR1 and CDR2 from the germline V gene are MGHRA and YSYEKL. The CDR3 runs 16 residues.

The chain is built from TRBV7-2 and TRBJ1-3, with a tentative D call TRBD1 (5 bases). The CDR3 is 16 residues long. Germline V lookup: CDR1 SGHTA, CDR2 FQGNSA. V gave up 5 bases and J gave up 0 bases, with 14 bases separating them. CDR3 amino acids: CASSPRQLTSGNTIYF. DNA for the CDR3: TGTGCCAGCAGCCCACGACAGTTGACCTCTGGAAACACCATATATTTT.

V and J are TRBV4-1 and TRBJ1-5; the D gene is possibly TRBD1 (6 bases). V was clipped by 3 bases and J by 4 bases, with 13 bases between them. CDR3 length: 15 amino acids. Per germline, CDR1 MGHRA and CDR2 YSYEKL. CDR3 region: CASSQSGQFNQPQHF. The CDR3 DNA reads TGCGCCAGCAGCCAGAGTGGACAGTTTAATCAGCCCCAGCATTTT.

The CDR3 sequence: CASSPRLLNEKLFF. The CDR3 DNA follows: TGTGCCAGCAGCCCCCGGCTCCTTAATGAAAAACTGTTTTTT. The chain carries TRBV11-3 and TRBJ1-4; D unclear. V lost 5 bases and J lost 4, with 11 bases in between. The CDR3 contains 14 residues. CDR1 is SGHNT, CDR2 YENEEA, per germline.

Written as DNA, the CDR3 is TGCGCCAGCAGCCCGGGACTAGGAGAGACCCAGTACTTC. Protein: CASSPGLGETQYF. V and J are TRBV5-1 and TRBJ2-5; 8 nucleotides match TRBD2. This CDR3 region has 13 residues. Per germline, CDR1 SGHRS and CDR2 YFSETQ. Trimming removed 4 bases from V and 4 bases from J; junction bases left unmatched: 3.

The chain employs TRBV6-5 and TRBJ1-5; D is unresolved. The V gene's germline CDR1 is MNHEY and CDR2 SVGAGI. V lost 4 bases and J 0 bases, leaving 7 bases between the germline ends. The CDR3 extends over 14 amino acids. The CDR3, as DNA: TGTGCCAGCAGTTTACGGAGTAGCAATCAGCCCCAGCATTTT. This gives the protein CASSLRSSNQPQHF.

The rearrangement links TRBV5-6 to TRBJ2-7; perhaps TRBD1 as D (6 bases). The germline gives CDR1 SGHDT, CDR2 YYEEEE. CDR3 size: 15 residues. Between the trimmed V and J ends, which lost 4 bases and 6 bases, there was a span of 20 bases. The CDR3 nucleotides read TGTGCCAGCAGCAACGAACAGGTCCTCAGGGGCGAGCAGTACGTC. Its translation: CASSNEQVLRGEQYV.

The chain is built from TRBV6-5 and TRBJ1-3; D remains ambiguous. The CDR3 spans 14 residues. V lost 3 bases to trimming and J lost 0 bases, with 6 bases between them. CDR1 and CDR2 (germline): MNHEY, SVGAGI. CDR3 bases: TGTGCCAGCAGTTATTACAGCTCTGGAAACACCATATATTTT. This codes for CASSYYSSGNTIYF.